Listed below are T cell receptor beta chains from one sample, sequenced in a study of T cell responses to AZD1222 COVID-19 vaccine. Sequencing used immunoSEQ multiplex PCR; TCRdb keeps in-frame clones, though not all of them. The sample has around 110,000 clones, 90% seen once. The sequenced sample was peripheral blood, obtained on day 0 of AZD1222 vaccination. These receptor sequences come from an adult in good health. CDR3s include the opening cysteine and the closing phenylalanine or tryptophan. The D gene is left open where the match is weak. Clone size is stated in some rows and not others, as once, few, many or a class when expanded.

CDR3 DNA: TGTGCCATCGGACAGGGCACAAGCTCCTACGAGCAGTACTTC
CDR3 protein: CAIGQGTSSYEQYF
J gene: TRBJ2-7
clone size: -
D gene: TRBD1
V gene: TRBV10-3

CDR3 DNA: TGTGCCAGCAGCTTGGAGCCTTCCACCTACGAGCAGTACTTC
CDR3 protein: CASSLEPSTYEQYF
J gene: TRBJ2-7
clone size: medium-sized
D gene: -
V gene: TRBV11-2

CDR3 DNA: TGTGCCATCAGTGGCGGGCTAGCGGGGGTCGAGCAGTACTTC
CDR3 protein: CAISGGLAGVEQYF
J gene: TRBJ2-7
clone size: -
D gene: TRBD2
V gene: TRBV10-3

CDR3 DNA: TGCGCCAGCTCAAAGGGGCCTTCTGATGGCTACACCTTC
CDR3 protein: CASSKGPSDGYTF
J gene: TRBJ1-2
clone size: -
D gene: -
V gene: TRBV10-2

CDR3 DNA: TGTGCCAGCAGCTTAGGCGAGGTCTCCGGGGAGCTGTTTTTT
CDR3 protein: CASSLGEVSGELFF
J gene: TRBJ2-2
clone size: -
D gene: -
V gene: TRBV11-3

CDR3 DNA: TGTGCCAGCAGCTGGACTAGCGGGAGGGCAACAAATGAGCAGTTCTTC
CDR3 protein: CASSWTSGRATNEQFF
J gene: TRBJ2-1
clone size: -
D gene: TRBD2
V gene: TRBV3-1/TRBV3-2

CDR3 DNA: TGCGCCAGCAGCTTCCCCTCGGACACCGGGGAGCTGTTTTTT
CDR3 protein: CASSFPSDTGELFF
J gene: TRBJ2-2
clone size: -
D gene: -
V gene: TRBV5-1

CDR3 DNA: TGTGCCAGCAGTGAAGCAGGAGGGGCGGGTGGCTACACCTTC
CDR3 protein: CASSEAGGAGGYTF
J gene: TRBJ1-2
clone size: -
D gene: -
V gene: TRBV6-1

CDR3 DNA: TGCAGTGCTAGTCCGCAGCCCTATGGCTACACCTTC
CDR3 protein: CSASPQPYGYTF
J gene: TRBJ1-2
clone size: -
D gene: -
V gene: TRBV20-1

CDR3 DNA: TGTGCCAGCAGCAATCGCGGGAGGCCCTACGAGCAGTACTTC
CDR3 protein: CASSNRGRPYEQYF
J gene: TRBJ2-7
clone size: -
D gene: -
V gene: TRBV21-1

CDR3 DNA: TGTGCCAGCAGCCCAATCAACTCTGGAAACACCATATATTTT
CDR3 protein: CASSPINSGNTIYF
J gene: TRBJ1-3
clone size: -
D gene: -
V gene: TRBV7-9

CDR3 DNA: TGTGCCAGCAGCTGGGGTAGGAGGGCCACTGAAGCTTTCTTT
CDR3 protein: CASSWGRRATEAFF
J gene: TRBJ1-1
clone size: -
D gene: -
V gene: TRBV7-9

CDR3 DNA: TGTGCCAGTAGTGGCGGGTCTTTTGGCTACAATGAGCAGTTCTTC
CDR3 protein: CASSGGSFGYNEQFF
J gene: TRBJ2-1
clone size: once
D gene: -
V gene: TRBV19

CDR3 DNA: TGTGCTAGTGGTTTGGCTCTGGGACGTGAGCAGTTCTTC
CDR3 protein: CASGLALGREQFF
J gene: TRBJ2-1
clone size: -
D gene: -
V gene: TRBV12-5

CDR3 DNA: TGCGCCAGCAGTGACAAGGACAGCTGGATGAACACTGAAGCTTTCTTT
CDR3 protein: CASSDKDSWMNTEAFF
J gene: TRBJ1-1
clone size: -
D gene: -
V gene: TRBV10-2

CDR3 DNA: TGTGCCACCAGTGATTTGGGGGGGGATGAGCAGTTCTTC
CDR3 protein: CATSDLGGDEQFF
J gene: TRBJ2-1
clone size: -
D gene: TRBD2
V gene: TRBV24-1

CDR3 DNA: TGTGCCAGCAGTGAAAAGGGGCTGAGCACCGGGGAGCTGTTTTTT
CDR3 protein: CASSEKGLSTGELFF
J gene: TRBJ2-2
clone size: -
D gene: -
V gene: TRBV2

CDR3 DNA: TGTGCCAGCAGTTACCGTACTTGGGGGATCTACGAGCAGTACTTC
CDR3 protein: CASSYRTWGIYEQYF
J gene: TRBJ2-7
clone size: -
D gene: -
V gene: TRBV6-5

CDR3 DNA: TGTGCCAGCAGCCCCTTTACCGGGACAGGGGGGAATTCACCCCTCCACTTT
CDR3 protein: CASSPFTGTGGNSPLHF
J gene: TRBJ1-6
clone size: -
D gene: TRBD1
V gene: TRBV7-9

CDR3 DNA: TGTGCCAGCAGCGTTTCCGCGACCTACGAGCAGTACTTC
CDR3 protein: CASSVSATYEQYF
J gene: TRBJ2-7
clone size: -
D gene: -
V gene: TRBV9

CDR3 DNA: TGTGCCATGGCCGGGGGGGGGCACACTGAAGCTTTCTTT
CDR3 protein: CAMAGGGHTEAFF
J gene: TRBJ1-1
clone size: -
D gene: -
V gene: TRBV2

CDR3 DNA: TGTGCCAGCACCCAAAGGCTCGCTGGGGATACGCAGTATTTT
CDR3 protein: CASTQRLAGDTQYF
J gene: TRBJ2-3
clone size: -
D gene: -
V gene: TRBV6-5

CDR3 DNA: TGTGCCAGCAGTGAATATAGGGGACAGGGCCACTCTGGAAACACCATATATTTT
CDR3 protein: CASSEYRGQGHSGNTIYF
J gene: TRBJ1-3
clone size: -
D gene: TRBD1
V gene: TRBV25-1

CDR3 DNA: TGCGCCAGCAGTGTTATGGGTTTTGAGCAGTTCTTC
CDR3 protein: CASSVMGFEQFF
J gene: TRBJ2-1
clone size: -
D gene: -
V gene: TRBV5-1

CDR3 DNA: TGTGCCAGCAGCCAAAGGCTCGGGTCCCTTAACACCGGGGAGCTGTTTTTT
CDR3 protein: CASSQRLGSLNTGELFF
J gene: TRBJ2-2
clone size: -
D gene: -
V gene: TRBV14

CDR3 DNA: TGTGCCAGCTCAAAACAGGGGAACTATGGCTACACCTTC
CDR3 protein: CASSKQGNYGYTF
J gene: TRBJ1-2
clone size: -
D gene: TRBD1
V gene: TRBV2

CDR3 DNA: TGTGCCTGTGGGGCCGGTGGCACTGAAGCTTTCTTT
CDR3 protein: CACGAGGTEAFF
J gene: TRBJ1-1
clone size: -
D gene: -
V gene: TRBV2

CDR3 DNA: TGTGCCAGCAGCCCACCTGCCGGGACTAGCGGGAACACCGGGGAGCTGTTTTTT
CDR3 protein: CASSPPAGTSGNTGELFF
J gene: TRBJ2-2
clone size: -
D gene: TRBD2
V gene: TRBV27

CDR3 DNA: TGTGCCAGCAGCCAAGATTCCGGGTCCCACAATGAGCAGTTCTTC
CDR3 protein: CASSQDSGSHNEQFF
J gene: TRBJ2-1
clone size: once
D gene: -
V gene: TRBV3-1/TRBV3-2

CDR3 DNA: TGTGCCAGCAGTAACCTAGCGTCGTACAATGAGCAGTTCTTC
CDR3 protein: CASSNLASYNEQFF
J gene: TRBJ2-1
clone size: -
D gene: -
V gene: TRBV6-2/TRBV6-3

CDR3 DNA: TGCAGTGCTAGTCTCAGGGGCACTGAAGCTTTCTTT
CDR3 protein: CSASLRGTEAFF
J gene: TRBJ1-1
clone size: -
D gene: -
V gene: TRBV20-1

CDR3 DNA: TGTGCCAGCAGCTTACAGGGGGCTACCGGGGAGCTGTTTTTT
CDR3 protein: CASSLQGATGELFF
J gene: TRBJ2-2
clone size: -
D gene: TRBD1
V gene: TRBV7-2

CDR3 DNA: TGTGCCAGCAGTTACAGGTTCATTAGCTCCTACGAGCAGTACTTC
CDR3 protein: CASSYRFISSYEQYF
J gene: TRBJ2-7
clone size: -
D gene: -
V gene: TRBV6-5

CDR3 DNA: TGCGCCAGCAGCTTCCGGGACAGGGCTAACTATGGCTACACCTTC
CDR3 protein: CASSFRDRANYGYTF
J gene: TRBJ1-2
clone size: -
D gene: TRBD1
V gene: TRBV5-1

CDR3 DNA: TGTGCCAGCAGCTCCAGGCCCTCTAGCGGGAGGGGGGAGCAGTTCTTC
CDR3 protein: CASSSRPSSGRGEQFF
J gene: TRBJ2-1
clone size: -
D gene: TRBD2
V gene: TRBV7-3

CDR3 DNA: TGTGCCAGCGGCGTGACAGGTGATGGCTACACCTTC
CDR3 protein: CASGVTGDGYTF
J gene: TRBJ1-2
clone size: -
D gene: -
V gene: TRBV28

CDR3 DNA: TGTGCCAGCAGCTCGGGACTAGCGGGGTACAATGAGCAGTTCTTC
CDR3 protein: CASSSGLAGYNEQFF
J gene: TRBJ2-1
clone size: -
D gene: TRBD2
V gene: TRBV7-9

CDR3 DNA: TGCGCCAGCAGTCTCGGGACAGACCATGAAGCTTTCTTT
CDR3 protein: CASSLGTDHEAFF
J gene: TRBJ1-1
clone size: -
D gene: TRBD1
V gene: TRBV23-1

CDR3 DNA: TGTGCCAGCACCCGGACAGGGGGACGAAATCAGCCCCAGCATTTT
CDR3 protein: CASTRTGGRNQPQHF
J gene: TRBJ1-5
clone size: -
D gene: TRBD1
V gene: TRBV9

CDR3 DNA: TGTGCCAGCAGCCCGGGAGGGGAGTATGGCTACACCTTC
CDR3 protein: CASSPGGEYGYTF
J gene: TRBJ1-2
clone size: -
D gene: -
V gene: TRBV11-1

CDR3 DNA: TGTGCCAGCAGCTCTACAGGCTCCTATGGCTACACCTTC
CDR3 protein: CASSSTGSYGYTF
J gene: TRBJ1-2
clone size: -
D gene: -
V gene: TRBV5-4